This is a list of T cell receptor beta chains from one sample in a study of T cells in Graves' hyperthyroidism and ophthalmopathy. TCRdb itself ran the multiplex PCR reads through MiXCR, one entry per CDR3 protein. The profile covers around 190,000 distinct CDR3 sequences, with less than 20% appearing a single time and more than 50% taken by the ten largest. The specimen was blood. The receptor source for this set is a woman between 45 and 60 years old with Graves' hyperthyroidism. CDR3s include the opening cysteine and the closing phenylalanine or tryptophan. The D gene is left open where the match is weak. Rows give clone size only sometimes, using once, few, many, or a class for an expanded clone.

J gene,V gene,clone size,D gene,CDR3 protein,CDR3 DNA
TRBJ1-5,TRBV3-1,many,NA,CASSQDRASGPQHF,TGTGCCAGCAGCCAAGATAGGGCCTCAGGGCCCCAGCATTTT
TRBJ2-5,TRBV11-3,NA,NA,CASSSLGQNRETQYF,TGTGCCAGCAGCTCCCTGGGCCAAAATCGTGAGACCCAGTACTTC
TRBJ1-1,TRBV20-1,many,NA,CSARQYDWAEAFF,TGCAGTGCTAGACAGTATGATTGGGCTGAAGCTTTCTTT
TRBJ2-3,TRBV2,many,TRBD2,CASNSGRGDTQYF,TGTGCCAGCAATAGCGGGAGGGGAGATACGCAGTATTTT
TRBJ1-1,TRBV20-1,few,NA,CSAGSGYTEAFF,TGCAGTGCTGGCTCGGGGTACACTGAAGCTTTCTTT
TRBJ2-5,TRBV27,many,TRBD2,CASSDRLAGPQETQYF,TGTGCCAGCAGCGACCGACTAGCGGGACCTCAAGAGACCCAGTACTTC
TRBJ2-3,TRBV7-6,NA,NA,CASLPGGGTSTDTQYF,TGTGCCAGCCTACCAGGGGGAGGGACTAGCACAGATACGCAGTATTTT
TRBJ2-1,TRBV27,many,TRBD2,CASSRGGRATGEQFF,TGTGCCAGCAGTCGGGGGGGGAGGGCTACAGGTGAGCAGTTCTTC
TRBJ1-6,TRBV3-1,NA,TRBD1,CASSQRQGVNSPLHF,TGTGCCAGCAGCCAGAGACAGGGGGTGAATTCACCCCTCCACTTT
TRBJ1-1,TRBV7-2,many,NA,CASSWGRSTNTEAFF,TGTGCCAGCAGCTGGGGACGGTCGACGAACACTGAAGCTTTCTTT
TRBJ2-5,TRBV18,few,NA,CASSPSTPGGETQYF,TGTGCCAGCTCACCATCGACCCCTGGGGGAGAGACCCAGTACTTC
TRBJ2-7,TRBV7-6,few,NA,CASSHYTGVGYEQYF,TGTGCCAGCAGCCACTATACGGGAGTAGGCTACGAGCAGTACTTC
TRBJ1-4,TRBV12-5,NA,NA,CASGLSQGVEKLFF,TGTGCTAGTGGTTTGTCCCAGGGCGTTGAAAAACTGTTTTTT
TRBJ2-2,TRBV28,few,NA,CASGGTLANTGELFF,TGTGCCAGCGGTGGGACTCTAGCGAACACCGGGGAGCTGTTTTTT
TRBJ2-4,TRBV5-1,few,TRBD2,CASSFSGGENIQYF,TGCGCCAGCAGCTTCTCGGGGGGAGAAAACATTCAGTACTTC
TRBJ2-2,TRBV7-8,NA,TRBD2,CASSLPSGPPGYGELFF,TGTGCCAGCAGCTTACCTAGCGGGCCCCCGGGGTACGGGGAGCTGTTTTTT
TRBJ2-1,TRBV6-1,many,NA,CASTGSNYNEQFF,TGTGCCAGTACGGGGTCCAACTACAATGAGCAGTTCTTC
TRBJ2-3,TRBV11-2,NA,NA,CASSLDPAGTDTQYF,TGTGCCAGCAGCTTAGATCCGGCGGGGACAGATACGCAGTATTTT
TRBJ2-4,TRBV27,NA,NA,CASRNLRGAVGKNIQYF,TGTGCCAGCAGGAACCTTAGGGGGGCAGTAGGGAAAAACATTCAGTACTTC
TRBJ2-1,TRBV5-8,few,NA,CASSPRDRGANEQFF,TGTGCCAGCAGCCCTAGGGACCGAGGGGCCAATGAGCAGTTCTTC
TRBJ2-2,TRBV30,many,TRBD1,CAWSAGQGHTGELFF,TGTGCCTGGAGTGCTGGACAGGGGCACACCGGGGAGCTGTTTTTT
TRBJ1-5,TRBV9,few,NA,CASSVAPDRFQPQHF,TGTGCCAGCAGCGTAGCCCCGGACAGATTCCAGCCCCAGCATTTT
TRBJ1-2,TRBV5-4,NA,TRBD1,CASSLTGVDGYTF,TGTGCCAGCAGCTTGACAGGGGTAGATGGCTACACCTTC
TRBJ1-4,TRBV11-2,NA,NA,CASSSREKLFF,TGTGCCAGCAGCTCCAGAGAAAAACTGTTTTTT
TRBJ2-7,TRBV5-5,NA,TRBD2,CASSLSSGSGEQYF,TGCGCCAGCAGCTTGTCTAGCGGGAGTGGTGAGCAGTACTTC
TRBJ1-4,TRBV19,NA,NA,CASSGGRREKLFF,TGTGCCAGTAGTGGGGGGCGGCGTGAAAAACTGTTTTTT
TRBJ2-7,TRBV12-3/TRBV12-4,many,NA,CASSLSGGRGFAAYEQYF,TGTGCCAGCAGTTTAAGTGGTGGCCGGGGTTTTGCGGCCTACGAGCAGTACTTC
TRBJ1-4,TRBV28,NA,TRBD1,CASSQTGGDEKLFF,TGTGCCAGCAGTCAGACAGGGGGCGACGAAAAACTGTTTTTT
TRBJ2-7,TRBV29-1,NA,NA,CSVAPDTTYEQYF,TGCAGCGTTGCCCCTGACACTACCTACGAGCAGTACTTC
TRBJ1-5,TRBV29-1,NA,TRBD1,CSVRTGGNQPQHF,TGCAGCGTAAGGACAGGGGGAAATCAGCCCCAGCATTTT
TRBJ1-2,TRBV12-3/TRBV12-4,many,TRBD1,CASSLGQGALYGYTF,TGTGCCAGCAGTTTGGGACAGGGGGCCCTATATGGCTACACCTTC
TRBJ2-5,TRBV6-2/TRBV6-3,many,NA,CASSRGLSGGQKTQYF,TGTGCCAGCAGCCGCGGACTTTCAGGAGGTCAAAAGACCCAGTACTTC
TRBJ2-2,TRBV20-1,NA,NA,CSANQNTGELFF,TGCAGTGCCAATCAGAACACCGGGGAGCTGTTTTTT
TRBJ2-1,TRBV12-3/TRBV12-4,NA,TRBD2,CASSFSLAGIPYNEQFF,TGTGCCAGCAGTTTCTCACTAGCGGGAATACCATACAATGAGCAGTTCTTC
TRBJ2-3,TRBV7-3,NA,TRBD2,CASKLALSTDTQYF,TGTGCCAGCAAACTAGCGTTGAGCACAGATACGCAGTATTTT
TRBJ2-1,TRBV6-1,many,NA,CATTVAEEFNEQFF,TGTGCCACAACCGTAGCGGAGGAGTTCAATGAGCAGTTCTTC
TRBJ2-1,TRBV24-1,NA,NA,CATSDLGDLPHNEQFF,TGTGCCACCAGTGATTTGGGAGACTTACCCCACAATGAGCAGTTCTTC
TRBJ1-1,TRBV12-3/TRBV12-4,many,NA,CASRTVNTEAFF,TGTGCCAGCAGGACGGTGAACACTGAAGCTTTCTTT
TRBJ2-2,TRBV5-5,NA,NA,CASSLVLLNTGELFF,TGTGCCAGCAGCTTGGTACTACTGAACACCGGGGAGCTGTTTTTT
TRBJ2-1,TRBV14,few,TRBD2,CASSQGTSGRSPYNEQFF,TGTGCCAGCAGCCAGGGGACTAGCGGGAGGAGTCCCTACAATGAGCAGTTCTTC
TRBJ2-7,TRBV6-1,once,NA,CASSALGGRGEQYF,TGTGCCAGCAGTGCCCTCGGAGGGCGCGGGGAGCAGTACTTC
TRBJ2-5,TRBV6-5,many,TRBD2,CASSYHSTSGSTGGETQYF,TGTGCCAGCAGTTACCATTCGACTAGCGGGTCAACAGGTGGGGAGACCCAGTACTTC
TRBJ1-5,TRBV18,many,NA,CASSLGRNQPQHF,TGTGCCAGCTCCCTAGGCCGAAATCAGCCCCAGCATTTT
TRBJ1-4,TRBV18,many,NA,CASSPMGGPTNEKLFF,TGTGCCAGCTCACCTATGGGCGGGCCAACTAATGAAAAACTGTTTTTT
TRBJ1-1,TRBV3-1,few,NA,CASSQGAGSEAFF,TGTGCCAGCAGCCAAGGGGCGGGATCTGAAGCTTTCTTT
TRBJ1-2,TRBV11-3,few,NA,CASSRSLGGAYGYTF,TGTGCCAGCAGCCGGAGTCTTGGGGGCGCGTATGGCTACACCTTC
TRBJ2-3,TRBV19,NA,NA,CASSWGGPTDTQYF,TGTGCCAGTAGTTGGGGGGGGCCCACAGATACGCAGTATTTT
TRBJ2-2,TRBV6-1,many,NA,CASTEVRGNGELFF,TGTGCCAGCACCGAGGTCCGAGGGAACGGGGAGCTGTTTTTT
TRBJ1-2,TRBV5-1,few,NA,CASSSTSRTEDGYTF,TGCGCCAGCAGCTCCACCTCCCGGACAGAGGATGGCTACACCTTC
TRBJ1-5,TRBV13,few,NA,CASSQDQPQHF,TGTGCCAGCAGCCAAGATCAGCCCCAGCATTTT
TRBJ1-1,TRBV20-1,few,NA,CSAGGRWSTEAFF,TGCAGTGCTGGGGGACGCTGGAGCACTGAAGCTTTCTTT
TRBJ1-5,TRBV7-2,many,NA,CASSLVAAGNQPQHF,TGTGCCAGCAGCTTAGTCGCGGCAGGAAATCAGCCCCAGCATTTT
TRBJ2-3,TRBV6-5,many,TRBD1,CASSYFSGTGGLDTQYF,TGTGCCAGCAGTTACTTCTCCGGGACAGGGGGCCTAGATACGCAGTATTTT
TRBJ2-7,TRBV7-9,many,NA,CASSFQGTSSYEQYF,TGTGCCAGCAGCTTCCAGGGGACAAGCTCCTACGAGCAGTACTTC
TRBJ1-4,TRBV28,many,NA,CATLTGGVVANEKLFF,TGTGCCACACTTACGGGGGGGGTCGTTGCTAATGAAAAACTGTTTTTT